Listed here are 21 T cell receptor beta chains from one sample, sequenced in a study of cytomegalovirus exposure and HLA in healthy donors. The table came from immunoSEQ multiplex PCR; TCRdb's copy has only in-frame clones and leaves some out. This repertoire shows 82,000 or so clones, approximately 95% found once; its top ten account for approximately 0.73%. The sample taken for sequencing was PBMCs. The receptors originated from a woman aged 18 to 35 in good health and CMV-seronegative.

CDR3: CASSRSDRGQDTQYF. In DNA, the CDR3 is TGTGCCAGCAGCCGATCGGACAGGGGGCAAGATACGCAGTATTTT. The V and J genes are TRBV28 and TRBJ2-3, with 11 bases matching TRBD1. The V gene's germline CDR1 is MDHEN and CDR2 SYDVKM. This CDR3 comprises 15 residues. Trimming removed 6 bases from V and 5 bases from J; junction bases left unmatched: 7.

The chain has TRBV6-5 and TRBJ2-7, with 9 bases fitting TRBD2. There are 14 residues in the CDR3. CDR1 MNHEY and CDR2 SVGAGI come from the germline V gene. V was clipped by 4 bases and J by 6 bases; unmatched bases: 7. The CDR3 here is CASSWTLAGAEQYF. The CDR3, as DNA: TGTGCCAGCAGTTGGACCTTAGCGGGAGCCGAGCAGTACTTC.

The chain combines TRBV16 with TRBJ2-1, with a weak D call TRBD2 (5 bases). CDR3 size: 16 residues. Germline-derived CDR1 and CDR2 are KGHSY and FQNENV. The V gene lost 4 bases and the J gene lost 2 bases, with 15 bases spanning the gap. CDR3 in amino acids: CASSLLGEGPYNEQFF. As DNA, the CDR3 is TGTGCCAGCAGCCTGCTCGGAGAGGGCCCCTACAATGAGCAGTTCTTC.

This chain links TRBV27 with TRBJ1-1; TRBD1 matches 9 bases. CDR3 length: 15 residues. Germline trimming cut 10 bases from V and 11 bases from J; bases unmatched to any gene: 20. Germline loops: CDR1 MNHEY, CDR2 SMNVEV (reference sequence). As DNA, the CDR3 is TGTGCCATTTCAAGGGGACAGGGAGGCCCAACGGGGGCTTTCTTT. This encodes CAISRGQGGPTGAFF.

The genes are TRBV7-2 and TRBJ2-3; the match to TRBD1 covers 7 bases. V lost 5 bases, J lost 2 bases, and 10 bases stayed unmatched. The CDR3 length is 16 residues. Germline loops: CDR1 SGHTA, CDR2 FQGNSA. The CDR3 DNA reads as TGTGCCAGCAGCCCCGTAAGGGGGCTAGACACAGATACGCAGTATTTT. Its translation is CASSPVRGLDTDTQYF.

The rearrangement joins TRBV29-1 to TRBJ1-2, with a tentative D call TRBD1 (5 bases). V shed 4 bases and J shed 5 bases, with 11 bases lying between them. The CDR3 has 12 amino acids. CDR1 is SQVTM, CDR2 ANQGSEA, per germline. The CDR3 DNA reads TGCAGCGTTGGGGGGGGTCAGTATGGCTACACCTTC. Protein sequence: CSVGGGQYGYTF. The full variable domain, in which reference TRBV29-1 and TRBJ1-2 provide the parts outside the CDR3, is SAVISQKPSRDICQRGTSLTIQCQVDSQVTMMFWYRQQPGQSLTLIATANQGSEATYESGFVIDKFPISRPNLTFSTLTVSNMSPEDSSIYLCSVGGGQYGYTFGSGTRLTVV.

V and J are TRBV6-1 and TRBJ2-7; 7 nucleotides align to TRBD2. This CDR3 has 13 residues. Trimming removed 6 bases from V and 2 bases from J; junction bases left unmatched: 4. Germline V gene lookup returns CDR1 MNHNS and CDR2 SASEGT. The CDR3 loop reads CASRFGGTYEQYF. CDR3 coding DNA: TGTGCCAGCAGGTTCGGGGGGACCTACGAGCAGTACTTC.

The rearrangement uses TRBV25-1 and TRBJ1-5; D unclear. V was pared by 3 bases and J by 11 bases, with 11 bases between. The CDR3 loop spans 12 amino acids. CDR1 MGHDK and CDR2 SYGVNS come from the germline V gene. Here the CDR3 reads CASSDGFRAQHF. CDR3 in DNA: TGTGCCAGCAGTGACGGGTTTCGGGCCCAGCATTTT.

This chain uses TRBV28 with TRBJ1-2; D not certain. Germline loops: CDR1 MDHEN, CDR2 SYDVKM. The germline V and J ends were trimmed by 5 bases and 0 bases, with 7 bases remaining between them. CDR3 length equals 13 residues. CDR3: CASSPQANYGYTF. The CDR3 DNA reads as TGTGCCAGCAGTCCCCAGGCTAACTATGGCTACACCTTC.

CDR3 bases: TGCGCCAGCAGGCAATTGGGCGGGGGGGCAAAGCAGACCCAGTACTTC. Translated, it gives CASRQLGGGAKQTQYF. V is TRBV4-1 and J is TRBJ2-5, with 9 bases identical to TRBD2. J gave up 6 bases and V 6 bases, and 14 bases lay outside the gene matches. CDR1 and CDR2 (germline): MGHRA, YSYEKL. CDR3 length: 16 amino acids.

The chain uses TRBV15 and TRBJ1-5; possibly TRBD1 for D (5 bases). Germline V gives CDR1 LNHNV, CDR2 YYDKDF (reference sequence). Trimming left V 2 bases short and J 9 bases short, with 11 bases between. This CDR3 contains 13 residues. CDR3 residues: CATSRQGFGPQHF. DNA of the CDR3: TGTGCCACCAGCAGACAGGGTTTCGGGCCCCAGCATTTT.

The chain joins TRBV29-1 to TRBJ2-1; TRBD2 agrees at 12 bases. This CDR3 has 14 amino acids. V lost 4 bases and J lost 3; bases outside the gene matches: 1. CDR1 and CDR2 from the germline V gene are SQVTM and ANQGSEA. The CDR3 loop reads CSVGTSGDYNEQFF. The CDR3 DNA reads as TGCAGCGTTGGGACTAGCGGGGACTACAATGAGCAGTTCTTC.

The chain combines TRBV27 with TRBJ2-1; 9 nucleotides agree with TRBD2. The V gene's germline CDR1 is MNHEY and CDR2 SMNVEV (reference sequence). This CDR3 spans 16 amino acids. V gave up 6 bases and J gave up 10 bases; unmatched junction bases: 16. CDR3 sequence (DNA): TGTGCCAGCAGGCAAGATTCCGGGACTAGCATCTCCGAGCAGTTCTTC. This codes for CASRQDSGTSISEQFF.

This CDR3 is CAWSVFSETQYF. DNA of the CDR3: TGTGCCTGGAGTGTATTCTCAGAGACCCAGTACTTC. V is TRBV30 and J is TRBJ2-5; D ambiguous. Trimming removed 0 bases from V and 4 bases from J, with 6 bases in between. The CDR3 is 12 amino acids. Germline V lookup: CDR1 GTSNPN, CDR2 SVGIG (reference sequence).

Here the CDR3 reads CASSLAYSNQPQHF. The CDR3 coding sequence is TGTGCCAGCAGCTTAGCGTATAGCAATCAGCCCCAGCATTTT. The chain combines TRBV7-2 with TRBJ1-5; D call uncertain. Between the trimmed V and J ends, which lost 0 bases and 0 bases, there was a span of 3 bases. Germline values: CDR1 SGHTA, CDR2 FQGNSA. The CDR3 consists of 14 residues.

This chain's CDR3 is CASSPGTGTGELFF. CDR3 bases: TGTGCCAGCAGTCCCGGGACAGGCACCGGGGAGCTGTTTTTT. The chain has TRBV6-6 and TRBJ2-2; 8 nucleotides agree with TRBD1. This CDR3 region has 14 residues. With V trimmed by 5 bases and J by 4 bases, 3 bases remained unmatched. From germline, CDR1 is MNHNY and CDR2 SVGAGI (reference sequence).

This chain links TRBV5-1 with TRBJ2-2; D gene uncertain. Germline V gene lookup returns CDR1 SGHRS and CDR2 YFSETQ. The CDR3 spans 16 residues. V gave up 0 bases and J gave up 0 bases, with 9 bases separating them. As DNA, the CDR3 is TGCGCCAGCAGCTTGGCAGAACACGCGAACACCGGGGAGCTGTTTTTT. The encoded protein is CASSLAEHANTGELFF.

The chain carries TRBV13 and TRBJ2-1; 9 bases are shared with TRBD2. The CDR3 loop spans 15 amino acids. V lost 2 bases, J lost 7 bases, and 6 bases stayed unmatched. Germline CDR1 and CDR2: PRHDT and FYEKMQ (reference sequence). In DNA form, the CDR3 reads TGTGCCAGCAGCTTACGTGGGGCGGGGGGGAATGAGCAGTTCTTC. Its translation is CASSLRGAGGNEQFF.

The chain uses TRBV7-2 and TRBJ2-1, with 8 bases matching TRBD1. CDR1 and CDR2 from the germline V gene are SGHTA and FQGNSA. After removal of 5 bases from V and 8 bases from J, the junction contained 5 bases not matched to a gene. This CDR3 contains 13 residues. CDR3 nucleotide sequence: TGTGCCAGCAGCGACAACAGGGGGGATGAGCAGTTCTTC. Translated: CASSDNRGDEQFF. Variable domain in full (rest from reference TRBV7-2 and TRBJ2-1): GAGVSQSPSNKVTEKGKDVELRCDPISGHTALYWYRQSLGQGLEFLIYFQGNSAPDKSGLPSDRFSAERTGGSVSTLTIQRTQQEDSAVYLCASSDNRGDEQFFGPGTRLTVL.

The chain employs TRBV7-9 and TRBJ2-7; D is uncertain. The germline CDR1 and CDR2 sequences are SEHNR and FQNEAQ (reference sequence). The CDR3 sequence is 12 residues long. With 1 base removed from V and 3 bases from J, the gap between germline ends came to 4 bases. The CDR3 bases are TGTGCCAGCAGCTTAGGAGTCTACGAGCAGTACTTC. This sequence encodes CASSLGVYEQYF.

The chain is built from TRBV4-3 and TRBJ1-2; D not certain. Trimming stripped 1 base from V and 7 bases from J, with 13 bases between. This CDR3 spans 14 amino acids. Germline CDR1 and CDR2: LGHNA and YSLEER. The CDR3 sequence is CASSQGSPAGGYTF. The CDR3 nucleotides are TGCGCCAGCAGCCAAGGGAGCCCGGCGGGTGGCTACACCTTC.